The 17 T cell receptor beta chains below all came from one sample that was sequenced in a study of blood T cell repertoires in COVID-19. Measured with immunoSEQ multiplex PCR; TCRdb has only the in-frame clones, and not every one. The repertoire consists of 150,000 or so clones, with around 83% occurring once and the leading ten covering about 7.2%. Sequenced input: peripheral blood. These TCRs come from a woman in her fifties or sixties in a cohort sampled during active or convalescent COVID-19.

The V call is TRBV7-2, the J call TRBJ1-5, with D perhaps TRBD1 (6 bases). This CDR3 spans 15 amino acids. The germline V and J ends were trimmed by 6 bases and 0 bases, with 12 bases remaining between them. Germline-derived CDR1 and CDR2 are SGHTA and FQGNSA. The CDR3 nucleotides read TGTGCCAGCAGACGCGGACAGTTTAGCAATCAGCCCCAGCATTTT. Its protein product is CASRRGQFSNQPQHF.

V is TRBV6-5 and J is TRBJ1-1, with TRBD1 matching over 8 bases. J lost 10 bases, V lost 4 bases, and 8 bases had no gene match. The CDR3 spans 13 residues. Germline V CDR1 and CDR2: MNHEY, SVGAGI. CDR3 nucleotide sequence: TGTGCCAGCAGTTTTACAGAAGACAGGGGAGCTTTCTTT. Encoded protein: CASSFTEDRGAFF.

The chain employs TRBV6-5 and TRBJ2-7; TRBD2 might be the D (6 bases). This CDR3 is built from 15 residues. Germline CDR1 and CDR2: MNHEY and SVGAGI. V lost 0 bases, J lost 4 bases, and 13 bases lay in between. For the CDR3, the DNA is TGTGCCAGCAGTTACTCGGGACTCCTACAATACGAGCAGTACTTC. Amino acids: CASSYSGLLQYEQYF.

This clone has a single count. The genes are TRBV19 and TRBJ1-2; possibly TRBD1 for D (6 bases). Trimming left V 2 bases short and J 4 bases short, with 20 bases between. The germline gives CDR1 LNHDA, CDR2 SQIVND (reference sequence). The CDR3 spans 17 residues. This CDR3 reads CASSISHWTEPLYGYTF. For the CDR3, the DNA is TGTGCCAGTAGTATATCCCACTGGACAGAACCACTCTATGGCTACACCTTC.

The chain links TRBV5-1 to TRBJ2-5; a weak D match, TRBD1 (6 bases). The V end lost 2 bases, the J end lost 3 bases, and 11 bases lay between the germline ends. CDR1 is SGHRS, CDR2 YFSETQ, per germline. The CDR3 length is 14 residues. This CDR3 is CASSFNRAEETQYF. As DNA, the CDR3 is TGCGCCAGCAGCTTCAACAGGGCAGAAGAGACCCAGTACTTC.

The rearrangement links TRBV30 to TRBJ1-4; D not resolved. Looked up from germline, CDR1 is GTSNPN and CDR2 is SVGIG (reference sequence). The CDR3 is 11 residues long. The V gene lost 0 bases and the J gene lost 8 bases, with 4 bases spanning the gap. The CDR3 bases are TGTGCCTGGAGTGTGGCCGAAAAACTGTTTTTT. Amino acid sequence: CAWSVAEKLFF.

The chain employs TRBV18 and TRBJ2-7, with TRBD2 matching 8 bases. The CDR3 covers 15 residues. V dropped 5 bases and J dropped 1; count of bases not matched to a gene: 7. Germline loops: CDR1 KGHSH, CDR2 LQKENI. CDR3 DNA: TGTGCCAGCTCAGTCACCGGGACTAGTTCCTACGAGCAGTACTTC. Protein sequence: CASSVTGTSSYEQYF.

The rearrangement uses TRBV13 and TRBJ1-2; 7 positions agree with TRBD1. The germline V gene has CDR1 PRHDT and CDR2 FYEKMQ (reference sequence). The CDR3 extends over 13 amino acids. V lost 5 bases to trimming and J lost 4 bases; unmatched junction nucleotides: 4. The CDR3 region is CASSLRTGYGYTF. The CDR3 DNA follows: TGTGCCAGCAGCCTACGGACAGGCTATGGCTACACCTTC.

The rearrangement uses TRBV7-5 and TRBJ1-5; the table gives TRBD1 as D, unverified against the DNA. TRBV7-5 is a pseudogene. The CDR3 totals 14 residues. In nucleotides, the CDR3 is TGTGCCAGAAGCCCAGGGGACAGGGGACAGCCCCAGCATTTT. Encoded protein: CARSPGDRGQPQHF.

This clone occurred once. CDR3: CASSGSGASTDTQYF. CDR3 coding DNA: TGTGCCAGTAGCGGGTCTGGAGCTAGCACAGATACGCAGTATTTT. V gene TRBV19 combines with J gene TRBJ2-3; the D is unclear. Between the trimmed V and J ends, which lost 6 bases and 0 bases, there was a span of 13 bases. The V gene's germline CDR1 is LNHDA and CDR2 SQIVND (reference sequence). CDR3 length equals 15 residues. The variable domain in full, with the rest retrieved from reference TRBV19 and TRBJ2-3, is DGGITQSPKYLFRKEGQNVTLSCEQNLNHDAMYWYRQDPGQGLRLIYYSQIVNDFQKGDIAEGYSVSREKKESFPLTVTSAQKNPTAFYLCASSGSGASTDTQYFGPGTRLTVL.

The rearrangement uses TRBV4-3 and TRBJ2-1; TRBD2 matches 12 bases. The V gene's germline CDR1 is LGHNA and CDR2 YSLEER. Trimming at V came to 3 bases and at J to 2 bases, leaving 2 bases not matched to a gene. There are 16 residues in the CDR3. The CDR3 coding sequence is TGCGCCAGCAGCCATACTAGCGGGGGGACCTACAATGAGCAGTTCTTC. Translating it yields CASSHTSGGTYNEQFF.

This clone was counted a few times. The rearrangement uses TRBV12-3 or TRBV12-4 and TRBJ1-1; D is ambiguous. This CDR3 has 13 amino acids. The V and J ends lost 3 bases and 4 bases respectively, with 9 bases between them. CDR3 in DNA: TGTGCCAGCAGTTTCGTTTATCGCACTGAAGCTTTCTTT. It encodes CASSFVYRTEAFF.

V is TRBV10-1 and J is TRBJ1-5; perhaps TRBD1 as D (5 bases). Germline V gene data show CDR1 as WNHNN and CDR2 as SYGVQD (reference sequence). V shed 9 bases and J shed 0 bases, with 9 bases lying between them. The CDR3 loop spans 13 amino acids. For the CDR3, the DNA is TGCGCCAGTCCAGGGCATAGCAATCAGCCCCAGCATTTT. It yields the protein CASPGHSNQPQHF.

The chain recombines TRBV18 with TRBJ2-7, with 8 positions matching TRBD2. V was clipped by 0 bases and J by 3 bases; unmatched bases: 4. The CDR3 sequence is 15 residues long. CDR1 is KGHSH, CDR2 LQKENI, per germline. The DNA of the CDR3 is TGTGCCAGCTCACCACCGACGGGACTAGACTACGAGCAGTACTTC. Translated: CASSPPTGLDYEQYF.

The chain joins TRBV19 to TRBJ1-1, with a weak D call TRBD1 (6 bases). The CDR3 has 16 residues. From germline, CDR1 is LNHDA and CDR2 SQIVND (reference sequence). V lost 0 bases, J lost 0 bases, and 11 bases lay in between. The CDR3 sequence is CASSIDLAGVNTEAFF. The CDR3 nucleotides are TGTGCCAGTAGTATAGATCTCGCAGGGGTGAACACTGAAGCTTTCTTT. Drawing the rest from reference TRBV19 and TRBJ1-1, the complete variable domain is DGGITQSPKYLFRKEGQNVTLSCEQNLNHDAMYWYRQDPGQGLRLIYYSQIVNDFQKGDIAEGYSVSREKKESFPLTVTSAQKNPTAFYLCASSIDLAGVNTEAFFGQGTRLTVV.

This clone was picked up one time. The CDR3 loop reads CASSKTGDGYYGYTF. The DNA for the CDR3 is TGTGCCAGCAGTAAGACAGGGGACGGCTACTATGGCTACACCTTC. The V call is TRBV6-5, the J call TRBJ1-2, with 8 bases aligning to TRBD1. From germline, CDR1 is MNHEY and CDR2 SVGAGI. V gave up 5 bases and J gave up 3 bases; unmatched junction bases: 8. This CDR3 comprises 15 residues.

This chain connects TRBV20-1 to TRBJ1-5; TRBD1 matches at 7 bases. The CDR3 covers 11 residues. Trimming removed 6 bases from V and 12 bases from J; junction bases left unmatched: 8. Germline V gene sequence: CDR1 DFQATT, CDR2 SNEGSKA (reference sequence). CDR3 region: CSARRTGNQHF. The CDR3 DNA reads as TGCAGTGCCCGTAGGACAGGTAACCAGCATTTT.